This T cell receptor beta chain is from a study of shared T cell receptors in the human thymus. J gave up 3 bases and V 3 bases, and 6 bases lay outside the gene matches. This CDR3 comprises 15 residues. CDR1 is SGHTA and CDR2 is FQGTGA in the germline V gene. TCRdb's copy holds only in-frame clones and misses some; the assay was immunoSEQ multiplex PCR. In the table there are hundreds of thousands of clones, over 75% of which are singletons. This same sample was also taken into another study, of human thymus T cells. That source notes: Thymus tissue for the work was resected from patients undergoing corrective heart surgery. Usage of V and J genes appeared biased in thymic and blood repertoires. Highly overlapping thymic repertoires among unrelated individuals were reported in related research.

What was sequenced was thymocytes. This receptor was identified in a boy in the first two years of life with a congenital heart defect. The chain uses TRBV7-3 and TRBJ2-3, with 7 bases fitting TRBD1. The CDR3 DNA reads TGTGCCAGCAGCTTCCGGGACAGAGTTACAGATACGCAGTATTTT. Amino acids: CASSFRDRVTDTQYF.